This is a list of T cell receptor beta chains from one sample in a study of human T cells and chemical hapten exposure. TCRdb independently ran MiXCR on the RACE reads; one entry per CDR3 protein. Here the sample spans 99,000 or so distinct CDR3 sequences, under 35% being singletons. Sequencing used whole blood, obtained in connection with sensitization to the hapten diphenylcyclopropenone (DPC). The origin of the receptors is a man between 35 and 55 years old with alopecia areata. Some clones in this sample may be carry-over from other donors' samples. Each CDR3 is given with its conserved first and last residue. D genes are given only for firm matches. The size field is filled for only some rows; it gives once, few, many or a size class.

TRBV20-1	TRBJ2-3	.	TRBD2	CSAIGLAGGPGTQYF	TGCAGTGCCATCGGACTAGCGGGAGGGCCTGGTACGCAGTATTTT
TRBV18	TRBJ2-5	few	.	CASSPRDQEAQYF	TGTGCCAGCTCACCACGTGACCAGGAGGCCCAGTACTTC
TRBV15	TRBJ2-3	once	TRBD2	CATSREGTSVTDTQYF	TGTGCCACCAGCAGAGAGGGGACTAGCGTTACAGATACGCAGTATTTT
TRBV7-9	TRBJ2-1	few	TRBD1	CASSRDSGAEEQFF	TGTGCCAGCAGTCGGGACAGCGGCGCTGAAGAGCAGTTCTTC
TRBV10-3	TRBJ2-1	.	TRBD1	CAISDRADNEQFF	TGTGCCATCAGCGACAGGGCCGACAATGAGCAGTTCTTC
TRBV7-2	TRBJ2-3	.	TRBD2	CASSLFGGRGTDTQYF	TGTGCCAGCAGCTTATTCGGCGGGAGGGGTACAGATACGCAGTATTTT
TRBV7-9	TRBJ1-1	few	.	CASSGTVAGTEAFF	TGTGCCAGCAGTGGGACGGTTGCGGGCACTGAAGCTTTCTTT
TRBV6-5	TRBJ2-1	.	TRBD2	CASRTSGRVYNEQFF	TGTGCCAGCAGAACGAGCGGGAGAGTCTACAATGAGCAGTTCTTC
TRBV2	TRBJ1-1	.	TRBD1	CASRPRQGGTEAFF	TGTGCCAGCAGACCCAGACAGGGAGGAACTGAAGCTTTCTTT
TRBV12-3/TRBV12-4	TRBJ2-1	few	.	CASSPDPGPYNEQFF	TGTGCCAGCAGTCCCGACCCGGGACCGTACAATGAGCAGTTCTTC
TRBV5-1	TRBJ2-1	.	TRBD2	CASSLSAGVGNEQFF	TGCGCCAGCAGCCTCTCAGCGGGAGTGGGCAATGAGCAGTTCTTC
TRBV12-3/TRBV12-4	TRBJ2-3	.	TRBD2	CASTTSGGTDTQYF	TGTGCCAGCACCACTAGCGGAGGCACAGATACGCAGTATTTT
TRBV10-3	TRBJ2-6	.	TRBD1	CAISGGTGGSGANVLTF	TGTGCCATCAGTGGTGGGACAGGGGGGTCTGGGGCCAACGTCCTGACTTTC
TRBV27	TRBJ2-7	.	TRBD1	CATARQGGSYEQYF	TGTGCCACCGCGAGACAGGGGGGCTCCTACGAGCAGTACTTC
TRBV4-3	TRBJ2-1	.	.	CASSNKPGSRWDEQFF	TGCGCCAGCAGCAATAAACCCGGGAGCCGTTGGGATGAGCAGTTCTTC
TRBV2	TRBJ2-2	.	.	CASSERFANTGELFF	TGTGCCAGCAGCGAACGCTTCGCGAACACCGGGGAGCTGTTTTTT
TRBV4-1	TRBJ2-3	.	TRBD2	CASSPREGPLDTQYF	TGCGCCAGCAGCCCCAGGGAGGGCCCCCTAGATACGCAGTATTTT
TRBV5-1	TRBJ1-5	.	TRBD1	CASSTEGASNQPQHF	TGCGCCAGCAGCACGGAGGGGGCTAGCAATCAGCCCCAGCATTTT
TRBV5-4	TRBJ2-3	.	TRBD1	CASSLAGAGGPDTQYF	TGTGCCAGCAGCTTGGCCGGGGCAGGGGGTCCCGATACGCAGTATTTT
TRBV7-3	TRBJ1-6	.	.	CASSLSFDSPLHF	TGTGCCAGCAGCTTGTCTTTTGATTCACCCCTCCACTTT